This TCR beta chain was sequenced for a study of cytomegalovirus exposure and HLA in healthy donors. Notes on the study in general: A cluster of highly shared sequence variants was likely a sequencing artifact. A further, later analysis showed that HLA-associated TCR beta chains (compared with equally common others) were more clonally expanded.

Worth noting for this clone: Its antigen is undetermined.

Germline values: CDR1 PRHDT, CDR2 FYEKMQ (reference sequence). The V and J ends lost 2 bases and 4 bases respectively, with 5 bases between them. The CDR3 extends over 12 amino acids. PCR used 60 Vbeta primers and 13 Jbeta primers. Only in-frame clones appear in the TCRdb table, and some are missing; sequencing was by immunoSEQ multiplex PCR. In the table there are roughly 250,000 clones, 80% to 90% of which are singletons. The specimen was PBMCs. This sequence was found in a woman between 40 and 55 years old in good health and CMV-seropositive. The chain has TRBV13 and TRBJ2-5, with D perhaps matching TRBD2 (5 bases). The CDR3 nucleotides are TGTGCCAGCAGCTTACGGGGAGAGACCCAGTACTTC. Translated, it gives CASSLRGETQYF.